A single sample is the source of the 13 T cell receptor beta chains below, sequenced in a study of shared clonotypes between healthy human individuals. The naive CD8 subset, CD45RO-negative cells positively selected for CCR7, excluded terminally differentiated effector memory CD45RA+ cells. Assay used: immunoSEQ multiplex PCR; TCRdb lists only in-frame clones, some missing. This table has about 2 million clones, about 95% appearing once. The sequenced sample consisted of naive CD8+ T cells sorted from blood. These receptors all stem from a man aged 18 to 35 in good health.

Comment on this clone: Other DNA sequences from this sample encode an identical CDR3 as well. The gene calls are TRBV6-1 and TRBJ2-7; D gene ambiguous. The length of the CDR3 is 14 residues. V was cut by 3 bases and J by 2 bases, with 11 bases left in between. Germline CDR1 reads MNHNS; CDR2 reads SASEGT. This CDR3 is CASSDPGLTYEQYF. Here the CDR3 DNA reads TGTGCCAGCAGTGATCCGGGCTTAACCTACGAGCAGTACTTC.

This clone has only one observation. The CDR3 sequence is CASSFQGGGGQETQYF. DNA of the CDR3: TGTGCCAGCAGCTTTCAAGGGGGGGGAGGCCAAGAGACCCAGTACTTC. V gene TRBV5-4 combines with J gene TRBJ2-5; possible D gene TRBD2, 7 bases. V was clipped by 2 bases and J by 1 base, with 15 bases between them. CDR3 length: 16 amino acids. The V gene's germline CDR1 is SGHNT and CDR2 YYREEE (reference sequence).

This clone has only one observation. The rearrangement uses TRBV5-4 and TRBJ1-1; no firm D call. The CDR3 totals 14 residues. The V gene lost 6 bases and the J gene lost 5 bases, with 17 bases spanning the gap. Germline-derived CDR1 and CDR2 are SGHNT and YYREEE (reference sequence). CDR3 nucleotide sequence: TGTGCCAGCACCGTTTTGTATGGCGAGACTGAAGCTTTCTTT. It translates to CASTVLYGETEAFF.

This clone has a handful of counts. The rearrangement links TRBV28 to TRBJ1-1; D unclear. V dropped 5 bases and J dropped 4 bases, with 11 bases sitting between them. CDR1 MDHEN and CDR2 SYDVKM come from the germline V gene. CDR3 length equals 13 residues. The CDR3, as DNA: TGTGCCAGCAGTATGACGACGGGCACTGAAGCTTTCTTT. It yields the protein CASSMTTGTEAFF.

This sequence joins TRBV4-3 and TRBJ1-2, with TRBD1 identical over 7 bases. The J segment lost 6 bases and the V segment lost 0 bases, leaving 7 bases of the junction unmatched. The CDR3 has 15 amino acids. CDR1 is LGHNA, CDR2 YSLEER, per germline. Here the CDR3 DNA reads TGCGCCAGCAGCCAAGATGAATCGCAGGGGGATGGCTACACCTTC. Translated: CASSQDESQGDGYTF.

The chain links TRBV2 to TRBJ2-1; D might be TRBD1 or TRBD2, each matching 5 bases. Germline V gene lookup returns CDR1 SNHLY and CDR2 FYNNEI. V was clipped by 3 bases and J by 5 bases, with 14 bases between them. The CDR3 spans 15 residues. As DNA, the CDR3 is TGTGCCAGCAGTGAGATCGGGGTAGGGGACAATGAGCAGTTCTTC. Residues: CASSEIGVGDNEQFF.

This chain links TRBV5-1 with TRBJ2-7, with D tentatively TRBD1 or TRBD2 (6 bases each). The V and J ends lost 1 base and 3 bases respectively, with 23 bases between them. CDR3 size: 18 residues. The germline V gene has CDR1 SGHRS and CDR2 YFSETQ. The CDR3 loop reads CASSLTRGAILPGYEQYF. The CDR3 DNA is TGCGCCAGCAGCTTGACAAGGGGGGCTATTCTACCAGGCTACGAGCAGTACTTC.

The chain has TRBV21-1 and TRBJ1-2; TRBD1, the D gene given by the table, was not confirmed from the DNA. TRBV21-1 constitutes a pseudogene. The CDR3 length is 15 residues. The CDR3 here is CASSKRGRGGSGYTF. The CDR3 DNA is TGTGCCAGCAGCAAAAGGGGAAGGGGCGGTTCTGGCTACACCTTC.

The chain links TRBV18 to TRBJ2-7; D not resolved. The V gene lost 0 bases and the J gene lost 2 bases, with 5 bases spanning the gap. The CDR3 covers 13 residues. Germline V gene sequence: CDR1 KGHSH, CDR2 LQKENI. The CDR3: CASSPPFPYEQYF. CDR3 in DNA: TGTGCCAGCTCACCACCGTTCCCCTACGAGCAGTACTTC. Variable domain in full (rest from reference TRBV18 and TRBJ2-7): NAGVMQNPRHLVRRRGQEARLRCSPMKGHSHVYWYRQLPEEGLKFMVYLQKENIIDESGMPKERFSAEFPKEGPSILRIQQVVRGDSAAYFCASSPPFPYEQYFGPGTRLTVT.

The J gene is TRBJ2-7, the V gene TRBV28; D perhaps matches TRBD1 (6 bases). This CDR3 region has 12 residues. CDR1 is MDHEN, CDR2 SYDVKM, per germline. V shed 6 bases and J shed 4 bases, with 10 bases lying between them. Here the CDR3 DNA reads TGTGCCAGCAGGGGACACCAATACGAGCAGTACTTC. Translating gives CASRGHQYEQYF.

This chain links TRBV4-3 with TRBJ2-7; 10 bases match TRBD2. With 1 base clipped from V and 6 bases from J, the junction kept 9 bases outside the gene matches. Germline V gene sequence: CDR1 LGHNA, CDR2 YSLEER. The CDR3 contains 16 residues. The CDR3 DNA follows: TGCGCCAGCAGCCAAGGAAGCGGGAGGGTCCCGTTCGAGCAGTACTTC. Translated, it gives CASSQGSGRVPFEQYF.

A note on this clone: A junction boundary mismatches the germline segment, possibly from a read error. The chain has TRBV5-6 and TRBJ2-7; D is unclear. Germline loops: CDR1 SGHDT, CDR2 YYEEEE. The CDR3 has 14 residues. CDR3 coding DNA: TGTGCCAGCAGTTTGGGAATGAAGGCCTACGAGCAGTACTTC. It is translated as CASSLGMKAYEQYF.

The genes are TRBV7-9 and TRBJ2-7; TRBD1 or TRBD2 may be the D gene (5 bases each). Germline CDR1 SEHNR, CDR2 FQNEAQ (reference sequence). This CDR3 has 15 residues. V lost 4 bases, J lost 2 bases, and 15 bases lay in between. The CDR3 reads CASSSGLRDPYEQYF. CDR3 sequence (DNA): TGTGCCAGCAGCTCGGGGCTCAGGGATCCCTACGAGCAGTACTTC.